These 15 T cell receptor beta chains were sequenced from one sample in a study of shared clonotypes between healthy human individuals. Only in-frame clones appear in the TCRdb table, and some are missing; sequencing was by immunoSEQ multiplex PCR. The sample holds approximately 2.5 million clones; around 90% are singletons and the top ten take around 0.15%. Sequenced input: naive CD4+ T cells sorted from blood. Subset specified: CD45RA+ positively selected. Receptor source: a man aged 18 to 29 in good health.

This clone was detected a few times. V gene TRBV29-1 combines with J gene TRBJ1-2; D gene ambiguous. V dropped 6 bases and J dropped 8 bases, with 13 bases sitting between them. CDR1 is SQVTM, CDR2 ANQGSEA, per germline. CDR3 length equals 11 residues. CDR3 sequence (DNA): TGCAGCGTGGCGAGACTGGGGGGCTACACCTTC. Protein product: CSVARLGGYTF.

This clone occurred a few times. The chain has TRBV6-4 and TRBJ1-5, with D maybe TRBD1 (5 bases). This CDR3 comprises 12 residues. V lost 7 bases and J 15 bases, leaving 19 bases between the germline ends. The germline gives CDR1 MRHNA, CDR2 SNTAGT. In DNA, the CDR3 is TGTGCCAGCAACGTCCACAGGCTCCGGGGGCATTTT. Protein product: CASNVHRLRGHF.

This clone appeared once. The genes are TRBV10-2 and TRBJ1-4, with unresolved D. Looked up from germline, CDR1 is WSHSY and CDR2 is SAAADI. Trimming took 6 bases from V and 0 from J, leaving 8 bases between them. The CDR3 is 14 residues long. For the CDR3, the DNA is TGCGCCAGCAGAAGAGAATCAACTAATGAAAAACTGTTTTTT. As protein: CASRRESTNEKLFF.

The chain has TRBV11-2 and TRBJ1-1; 11 bases are shared with TRBD1. From germline, CDR1 is SGHAT and CDR2 FQNNGV. The CDR3 is 17 residues long. V was clipped by 2 bases and J by 5 bases; unmatched bases: 10. CDR3 sequence reads: CASSLRAPGQGETEAFF. The CDR3 nucleotides are TGTGCCAGCAGCTTAAGGGCTCCGGGACAGGGGGAAACTGAAGCTTTCTTT.

Here the CDR3 DNA reads TGTGCCAGTCAACGCGGGGCGACCCAGTACTTC. Translating it yields CASQRGATQYF. J is TRBJ2-5 and V is TRBV6-5, with TRBD2 as a possible D gene (6 bases). The CDR3 contains 11 residues. The germline V gene has CDR1 MNHEY and CDR2 SVGAGI. The V gene lost 9 bases and the J gene lost 7 bases, with 12 bases spanning the gap.

This chain uses TRBV10-3 with TRBJ2-7, with a weak D call TRBD1 (6 bases). The V gene's germline CDR1 is ENHRY and CDR2 SYGVKD. V lost 10 bases to trimming and J lost 2 bases, with 15 bases between them. The CDR3 consists of 13 residues. In nucleotides, the CDR3 is TGTGCCACGGGGTGGACAGAAACCTACGAGCAGTACTTC. Protein sequence: CATGWTETYEQYF.

The chain joins TRBV6-5 to TRBJ1-1; no reliable D call. Per germline, CDR1 MNHEY and CDR2 SVGAGI. The V gene lost 0 bases and the J gene lost 0 bases, with 8 bases spanning the gap. This CDR3 has 15 amino acids. For the CDR3, the DNA is TGTGCCAGCAGTTACTCGAACAACTTGAACACTGAAGCTTTCTTT. It specifies CASSYSNNLNTEAFF.

The sample holds one count of this clone. Other DNA sequences in the sample encode the same CDR3. This chain links TRBV18 with TRBJ2-3; D gene uncertain. CDR1 is KGHSH, CDR2 LQKENI, per germline. The CDR3 covers 13 residues. V was trimmed by 3 bases and J by 3 bases, leaving 7 bases between them. The CDR3 nucleotides are TGTGCCAGCTCACCCGGGCGGACAGATACGCAGTATTTT. It encodes CASSPGRTDTQYF.

This clone showed up just once. The V call is TRBV4-3, the J call TRBJ2-4; maybe TRBD2 (5 bases). V was cut by 0 bases and J by 0 bases, with 9 bases left in between. Germline CDR1 and CDR2: LGHNA and YSLEER. This CDR3 has 16 amino acids. This CDR3 reads CASSQDLGLAKNIQYF. The DNA of the CDR3 is TGCGCCAGCAGCCAAGATCTCGGACTAGCCAAAAACATTCAGTACTTC.

Written as DNA, the CDR3 is TGTGCTAGTGGTTTGGTATTTCAGGGGGCGAAGGAGCAGTACTTC. Protein sequence: CASGLVFQGAKEQYF. This sequence joins TRBV12-5 and TRBJ2-7, with TRBD1 identical over 8 bases. Germline V gene sequence: CDR1 LGHNT, CDR2 FRNRAP. With V trimmed by 0 bases and J by 7 bases, 8 bases remained unmatched. The CDR3 runs to 15 residues.

This chain connects TRBV28 to TRBJ2-5, with 8 bases lining up with TRBD1. Germline trimming cut 6 bases from V and 12 bases from J; bases unmatched to any gene: 9. Germline assignment: CDR1 MDHEN and CDR2 SYDVKM. This CDR3 comprises 12 residues. CDR3 protein: CASSSVRDRKYF. CDR3 DNA: TGTGCCAGCAGCTCAGTCCGGGACAGGAAGTACTTC.

As concerns this clone: The same CDR3 is also encoded by other DNA sequences in this sample. V usage is TRBV11-2 and J usage is TRBJ2-2, with TRBD1 matching 7 bases. The germline CDR1 and CDR2 sequences are SGHAT and FQNNGV. The CDR3 length is 14 residues. V shed 7 bases, J shed 1 base, and the junction held 3 bases outside the gene matches. The DNA of the CDR3 is TGTGCCAGCACCAGGACAGGGAACACCGGGGAGCTGTTTTTT. Residues: CASTRTGNTGELFF. The full variable domain, with the rest looked up from reference TRBV11-2 and TRBJ2-2, is EAGVAQSPRYKIIEKRQSVAFWCNPISGHATLYWYQQILGQGPKLLIQFQNNGVVDDSQLPKDRFSAERLKGVDSTLKIQPAKLEDSAVYLCASTRTGNTGELFFGEGSRLTVL.

J is TRBJ2-5 and V is TRBV5-1; tentative D call: TRBD1 (6 bases). CDR3 length: 16 residues. CDR1 and CDR2 (germline): SGHRS, YFSETQ. The ends were cut back, 0 bases at V and 5 bases at J, with 17 bases in the middle. CDR3 protein: CASSLAVGAQEETQYF. CDR3 sequence (DNA): TGCGCCAGCAGCTTGGCGGTGGGGGCGCAAGAGGAGACCCAGTACTTC.

The V gene is TRBV19, the J gene TRBJ2-2; D might be TRBD1 (5 bases). Per germline, CDR1 LNHDA and CDR2 SQIVND (reference sequence). The CDR3 is 16 amino acids. V lost 5 bases to trimming and J lost 4 bases, with 17 bases between them. Here the CDR3 reads CASSPSPAGITGELFF. The DNA of the CDR3 is TGTGCCAGTAGTCCAAGTCCCGCAGGGATCACCGGGGAGCTGTTTTTT. Supplemented by reference TRBV19 and TRBJ2-2, the full variable domain reads DGGITQSPKYLFRKEGQNVTLSCEQNLNHDAMYWYRQDPGQGLRLIYYSQIVNDFQKGDIAEGYSVSREKKESFPLTVTSAQKNPTAFYLCASSPSPAGITGELFFGEGSRLTVL.

This chain uses TRBV5-4 with TRBJ2-4, with a weak D call TRBD1 (7 bases). The CDR3 length is 15 residues. Trimming took 4 bases from V and 8 from J, leaving 19 bases between them. Germline CDR1 is SGHNT and CDR2 is YYREEE (reference sequence). Here the CDR3 reads CASSVQQGWRDIQYF. The CDR3 DNA follows: TGTGCCAGCAGCGTCCAACAGGGGTGGAGGGACATTCAGTACTTC. The full variable domain, with the rest looked up from reference TRBV5-4 and TRBJ2-4, is ETGVTQSPTHLIKTRGQQVTLRCSSQSGHNTVSWYQQALGQGPQFIFQYYREEENGRGNFPPRFSGLQFPNYSSELNVNALELDDSALYLCASSVQQGWRDIQYFGAGTRLSVL.